The sequence of this TCR beta chain was determined in a study of blood T cell repertoires in COVID-19. About the research overall: Samples taken during acute and convalescent COVID-19 were collected in the United States, Italy and Spain. Sample material is recorded as cDNA or gDNA derived from T cells, B-cell-depleted T cells, or PBMCs.

Germline trimming cut 3 bases from V and 4 bases from J; bases unmatched to any gene: 4. Germline values: CDR1 KGHDR, CDR2 SFDVKD. The CDR3 runs to 17 residues. Per the original data handling: Quantification of nucleated cells was approximated via reference gene primer amplification. Sequencing used immunoSEQ multiplex PCR; TCRdb keeps in-frame clones, though not all of them. V, J and clone size derive from that table, while D and trimming were established from the DNA sequence. The sample contains roughly 280,000 clones, around 87% of which appear only once. Sequenced input: peripheral blood. This TCR was recovered from a woman aged 60-75 years with COVID-19, enrolled during active disease. The chain employs TRBV24-1 and TRBJ2-3; TRBD2 agrees at 15 bases. The CDR3 DNA reads as TGTGCCACCAGTGATGGGACTAGCGGGAGGTCCTCAGATACGCAGTATTTT. This translates into CATSDGTSGRSSDTQYF.